These 23 T cell receptor beta chains share one sample of origin, sequenced in a study of T cell repertoires in cytomegalovirus infection. TCRdb re-analysed the reads in MiXCR, keeping a single row per CDR3 protein. Among roughly 630,000 distinct CDR3 sequences listed, approximately 24% were seen once. The material sequenced was CD8+ T cells from PBMCs. The receptors shown here come from a human donor in good health (CMV status not recorded). Some clones in this sample may be carry-over from other donors' samples.

The V gene is TRBV9, the J gene TRBJ2-1; no clear D gene. CDR1 is SGDLS and CDR2 is YYNGEE in the germline V gene. CDR3 length: 16 amino acids. V was cut by 0 bases and J by 1 base, with 11 bases left in between. The CDR3 region has the DNA TGTGCCAGCAGCGTAGCAGGAGATAGGTCCTACAATGAGCAGTTCTTC. Protein sequence: CASSVAGDRSYNEQFF.

There are many counts of this clonotype. DNA for the CDR3: TGTGCCAGCAGCTTGTCCGCGGGTACGCCGTGGATAAGCACAGATACGCAGTATTTT. Amino acids: CASSLSAGTPWISTDTQYF. The genes are TRBV5-6 and TRBJ2-3; D is perhaps TRBD2 (5 bases). Looked up from germline, CDR1 is SGHDT and CDR2 is YYEEEE. This CDR3 is 19 amino acids long. V was cut by 1 base and J by 0 bases, with 21 bases left in between.

The chain joins TRBV6-2 or TRBV6-3 to TRBJ2-2, with 10 bases that match TRBD2. V shed 6 bases, J shed 5 bases, and the junction held 6 bases outside the gene matches. The CDR3 covers 15 residues. Germline CDR1 reads MNHEY; CDR2 reads SVGEGT. The CDR3, as DNA: TGTGCCAGCAGATCACTAGCGGGAAGGACCGGGGAGCTGTTTTTT. Its protein is CASRSLAGRTGELFF.

This clonotype appeared many times. The CDR3 coding sequence is TGTGCCAGCAGCCAAGGAACGGGTCCTTGGGACGAGCAGTACGTC. Translation gives CASSQGTGPWDEQYV. The chain carries TRBV7-6 and TRBJ2-7; D remains unclear. This CDR3 comprises 15 residues. CDR1 and CDR2 from the germline V gene are SGHVS and FNYEAQ. Trimming shortened V by 5 bases and J by 5 bases, and 19 bases separated the two germline ends.

Many counts were recorded for this clonotype. This chain connects TRBV28 to TRBJ2-5; 13 nucleotides line up with TRBD2. Germline V gives CDR1 MDHEN, CDR2 SYDVKM. This CDR3 has 15 residues. Unmatched junction bases numbered 3, after V lost 3 bases and J lost 5 bases. CDR3 protein: CASSLTSGGLETQYF. The CDR3 DNA is TGTGCCAGCAGTTTGACTAGCGGGGGGCTGGAGACCCAGTACTTC.

This clonotype was detected a few times. A read error is possible here, since a much larger clone lies one base away. The genes are TRBV7-2 and TRBJ1-1; D is perhaps TRBD1 (5 bases). Per germline, CDR1 SGHTA and CDR2 FQGNSA. The CDR3 sequence is 13 residues long. This CDR3 is CANSPVGGTEAFF. Here the CDR3 DNA reads TGTGCCAACAGCCCCGTCGGGGGCACTGAAGCTTTCTTT.

This clonotype was detected only a few times. This rearrangement joins TRBV28 to TRBJ2-1, with 12 bases aligning to TRBD2. V dropped 10 bases and J dropped 3; count of bases not matched to a gene: 19. Germline V gene lookup returns CDR1 MDHEN and CDR2 SYDVKM. The CDR3 length is 19 residues. The CDR3 sequence: CATYSPSGGVNGFYNEQFF. The CDR3 DNA follows: TGTGCCACCTATTCTCCTAGCGGGGGGGTCAACGGGTTCTACAATGAGCAGTTCTTC.

This clonotype was picked up one time. The junction differs from germline at one of its ends, possibly a read error. This chain uses TRBV7-9 with TRBJ2-5; possible D gene TRBD2, 6 bases. CDR1 SEHNR and CDR2 FQNEAQ come from the germline V gene (reference sequence). The CDR3 spans 13 residues. The CDR3 spells CTSSGPLEETQYF. The CDR3, as DNA: TGTACCAGCAGCGGGCCGTTGGAAGAGACCCAGTACTTC.

This clonotype was counted only a few times. The V and J genes are TRBV19 and TRBJ2-1; weak D call: TRBD2 (5 bases). The CDR3 runs to 14 residues. Trimming removed 10 bases at V and 5 bases at J, with 18 bases between. In germline, CDR1 is LNHDA, CDR2 SQIVND (reference sequence). The DNA for the CDR3 is TGTGCCACCCTAATGGGCGCGGGCGACAATGAGCAGTTCTTC. Translated, it gives CATLMGAGDNEQFF.

This clonotype was recorded a few times. The rearrangement joins TRBV29-1 to TRBJ2-3; D gene ambiguous. The CDR3 runs to 12 residues. Germline CDR1 is SQVTM and CDR2 is ANQGSEA. V was clipped by 3 bases and J by 4 bases, with 8 bases between them. The CDR3 DNA reads TGCAGCGTTGACCGGCGTTCAGATACGCAGTATTTT. As protein: CSVDRRSDTQYF.

The chain recombines TRBV29-1 with TRBJ1-2; a possible D gene is TRBD1 (6 bases). CDR3 length: 13 amino acids. CDR1 SQVTM and CDR2 ANQGSEA come from the germline V gene. V was pared by 7 bases and J by 6 bases, with 18 bases between. The CDR3 DNA sequence: TGCAGCGCCGAGGACAGCCCTGGCGATGGCTACACCTTC. Its translation: CSAEDSPGDGYTF.

This clonotype was found many times. The chain joins TRBV7-2 to TRBJ2-1; D is perhaps TRBD1 or TRBD2 (5 bases each). This CDR3 is 14 amino acids long. The ends were cut back, 2 bases at V and 9 bases at J, with 14 bases in the middle. Germline V gene data show CDR1 as SGHTA and CDR2 as FQGNSA. CDR3 in DNA: TGTGCCAGCAGCTTAAATCTGGGGGTTGGTGAGCAGTTCTTC. It translates to CASSLNLGVGEQFF.

V is TRBV5-5 and J is TRBJ2-7, with a possible D match to TRBD1 (6 bases). This CDR3 comprises 14 residues. Trimming took 4 bases from V and 2 from J, leaving 13 bases between them. Germline assignment: CDR1 SGHKS and CDR2 YYEKEE (reference sequence). The CDR3 DNA is TGTGCCAGCAGCCTACCGGACAGACCCTACGAGCAGTACTTC. Translated: CASSLPDRPYEQYF.

This clonotype was detected a few times. The chain employs TRBV6-2 or TRBV6-3 and TRBJ2-3; possibly TRBD2 for D (5 bases). Trimming pared 5 bases from V and 5 bases from J, leaving 11 bases between. The CDR3 has 13 amino acids. CDR1 and CDR2 (germline): MNHEY, SVGEGT. CDR3 sequence: CASSTTEEDTQYF. CDR3 DNA sequence: TGTGCCAGCAGTACAACGGAGGAAGATACGCAGTATTTT.

About this clonotype itself: A much larger clone is a single base away; this may be a read error. The rearrangement joins TRBV25-1 to TRBJ1-5, with D unresolved. CDR3 length equals 14 residues. Looked up from germline, CDR1 is MGHDK and CDR2 is SYGVNS. The V and J ends lost 3 bases and 1 base respectively, with 7 bases between them. As DNA, the CDR3 is TGTGCCAGCAGTGATTCCGGGAGCAATCAGCCCCAGCATTTT. This gives the protein CASSDSGSNQPQHF.

This clonotype was seen more than once but under ten times. V gene TRBV5-1 combines with J gene TRBJ2-1; 7 bases line up with TRBD2. This CDR3 comprises 16 residues. The junction had 6 bases not matched to a gene; V was cut back by 3 bases and J by 0 bases. From germline, CDR1 is SGHRS and CDR2 YFSETQ. The CDR3 region is CASSWVERGSYNEQFF. The CDR3 DNA reads as TGCGCCAGCAGCTGGGTGGAGCGGGGCTCCTACAATGAGCAGTTCTTC.

On this clonotype: The junction and the germline gene differ at one end; a read error may be behind it. The J gene is TRBJ1-5, the V gene TRBV18; 9 nucleotides match TRBD1. Germline loops: CDR1 KGHSH, CDR2 LQKENI. This CDR3 region has 15 residues. The DNA for the CDR3 is TGTGCCAGCTCAACCGGGACAGGGCGGAATCAGTCCCAGCATTTT. Translating it yields CASSTGTGRNQSQHF. The variable domain in full, with the rest retrieved from reference TRBV18 and TRBJ1-5, is NAGVMQNPRHLVRRRGQEARLRCSPMKGHSHVYWYRQLPEEGLKFMVYLQKENIIDESGMPKERFSAEFPKEGPSILRIQQVVRGDSAAYFCASSTGTGRNQSQHFGDGTRLSIL.

The sample holds a few counts of this clonotype. The junction departs from germline at one end; a sequencing error may be responsible. V and J are TRBV5-6 and TRBJ1-2; the D gene is possibly TRBD1 (6 bases). The CDR3 runs to 12 residues. Germline loops: CDR1 SGHDT, CDR2 YYEEEE. The CDR3 is CASRLRDNGYTF. CDR3 nucleotides: TGTGCCAGCCGCTTGAGGGACAATGGCTACACCTTC.

This clonotype was detected only a few times. The chain couples TRBV13 to TRBJ1-5; D is ambiguous. V lost 5 bases to trimming and J lost 3 bases, with 11 bases between them. The CDR3 has 14 residues. Germline lookup yields CDR1 PRHDT and CDR2 FYEKMQ (reference sequence). CDR3 residues: CASSQGRPNQPQHF. The CDR3 region has the DNA TGTGCCAGCAGCCAAGGACGTCCCAATCAGCCCCAGCATTTT.

V usage is TRBV28 and J usage is TRBJ2-7; 7 bases are a match to TRBD2. Germline V gene sequence: CDR1 MDHEN, CDR2 SYDVKM. The CDR3 is 13 amino acids. V gave up 2 bases and J gave up 4 bases; unmatched junction bases: 2. The CDR3 DNA is TGTGCCAGCAGTTTAGGGGGGGAATACGAGCAGTACGTC. It specifies CASSLGGEYEQYV.

This clonotype has at least ten counts. The V and J genes are TRBV7-8 and TRBJ2-5; D perhaps matches TRBD2 (7 bases). From germline, CDR1 is SGHVS and CDR2 FQNEAQ. The CDR3 runs to 15 residues. Trimming stripped 5 bases from V and 4 bases from J, with 17 bases between. The CDR3 region has the DNA TGTGCCAGCAGCCTCCCGGCAGGGGAGGGAGAGACCCAGTACTTC. It yields the protein CASSLPAGEGETQYF.

As concerns this clonotype: A much larger clone differs from this one at a single base, so this may be a read error. J is TRBJ2-7 and V is TRBV7-6; D is possibly TRBD1 (6 bases). V lost 6 bases and J 6 bases, leaving 18 bases between the germline ends. The CDR3 has 14 amino acids. Germline V gives CDR1 SGHVS, CDR2 FNYEAQ. This chain's CDR3 is CASSSGRFRGEQYF. In DNA, the CDR3 is TGTGCCAGCAGTTCAGGGCGGTTCAGGGGCGAGCAGTACTTC.

This clonotype showed up many times. The gene calls are TRBV7-2 and TRBJ1-1; D uncertain. Per the germline V gene, CDR1 is SGHTA and CDR2 is FQGNSA. Trimming removed 2 bases from V and 5 bases from J, with 9 bases in between. The CDR3 contains 13 residues. The CDR3 sequence: CASSLFQTTEAFF. DNA for the CDR3: TGTGCCAGCAGCTTATTTCAGACTACTGAAGCTTTCTTT. The full variable domain, with the rest looked up from reference TRBV7-2 and TRBJ1-1, is GAGVSQSPSNKVTEKGKDVELRCDPISGHTALYWYRQSLGQGLEFLIYFQGNSAPDKSGLPSDRFSAERTGGSVSTLTIQRTQQEDSAVYLCASSLFQTTEAFFGQGTRLTVV.